The clone carrying this TCR beta chain was counted at least ten times. Its antigen is unidentified. Individual cDNA molecules were tagged with unique molecular identifiers. TCRdb processed the 5' RACE reads anew with MiXCR; each CDR3 protein has one entry. In the table there are under 30,000 distinct CDR3 sequences, roughly 6% of which are singletons. The CDR3 totals 15 residues. V was cut by 2 bases and J by 2 bases, with 10 bases left in between. The germline CDR1 and CDR2 sequences are MNHEY and SVGEGT. The data derive from a study of early T cells in non-severe SARS-CoV-2 infection. Study details: Whole-blood bulk RNA, unsorted, was sequenced, and chains were unpaired. Study-wide points: The VDJdb matching leaned toward anti-spike CD8 responses and overlooked private and CD4 specificities.

The sequenced sample consisted of whole blood. The chain employs TRBV6-2 or TRBV6-3 and TRBJ1-5; unclear D gene. The source is an adult who was a healthcare worker with PCR-confirmed SARS-CoV-2 infection or an uninfected control (not recorded which). CDR3: CASSYLSRGNQPQHF. The CDR3 DNA reads TGTGCCAGCAGTTACCTGAGCAGAGGCAATCAGCCCCAGCATTTT.